The 22 T cell receptor beta chains below all came from one sample that was sequenced in a study of Ad26.COV2.S vaccination and SARS-CoV-2 variants. Generated by immunoSEQ multiplex PCR, the TCRdb table keeps only in-frame clones and is missing some. Of some 410,000 clones listed, approximately 92% are singletons. Noted treatment: about 20 received Ad26.COV2.S at low or high dose, single or two shots; about 5 received placebo; per-sample allocation not given. All samples were drawn on day 63, counting from the first vaccine or placebo injection. The material was peripheral blood, obtained in a trial of Ad26.COV2.S vaccine versus placebo. These receptors all come from a person aged 18-65 years who received the Ad26.COV2.S COVID-19 vaccine or a placebo.

V is TRBV6-4 and J is TRBJ2-7; D unresolved. Per germline, CDR1 MRHNA and CDR2 SNTAGT. This CDR3 contains 16 residues. Between the trimmed V and J ends, which lost 4 bases and 0 bases, there was a span of 16 bases. The CDR3 region is CASSVRAVLRSYEQYF. CDR3 sequence (DNA): TGTGCCAGCAGTGTCCGGGCAGTTCTGCGCTCCTACGAGCAGTACTTC.

The V call is TRBV6-1, the J call TRBJ1-5; unclear D gene. The length of the CDR3 is 15 residues. V lost 3 bases, J lost 0 bases, and 9 bases lay in between. Germline V gives CDR1 MNHNS, CDR2 SASEGT. The CDR3 reads CASSEGHYSNQPQHF. CDR3 nucleotide sequence: TGTGCCAGCAGTGAGGGCCACTATAGCAATCAGCCCCAGCATTTT.

The rearrangement links TRBV5-1 to TRBJ1-2, with 10 positions matching TRBD1. The V gene's germline CDR1 is SGHRS and CDR2 YFSETQ. This CDR3 region has 16 residues. The V segment lost 4 bases and the J segment 7 bases; nucleotides outside the gene matches: 13. The CDR3 DNA is TGCGCCAGCAGCGAGCGACCGGGACAGGGGACCTCTGGCTACACCTTC. It encodes CASSERPGQGTSGYTF.

The chain couples TRBV11-2 to TRBJ2-1; 9 nucleotides line up with TRBD2. With V trimmed by 5 bases and J by 6 bases, 17 bases remained unmatched. Germline V gives CDR1 SGHAT, CDR2 FQNNGV. The CDR3 is 18 residues long. The CDR3 DNA follows: TGTGCCAGCAGCCCCAGAGTGGGGAGAAGCGGGGGGTCCAATGAGCAGTTCTTC. It translates to CASSPRVGRSGGSNEQFF.

This sequence joins TRBV25-1 and TRBJ1-6; 7 positions match TRBD1. This CDR3 has 14 amino acids. Germline loops: CDR1 MGHDK, CDR2 SYGVNS. With V trimmed by 6 bases and J by 5 bases, 4 bases remained unmatched. CDR3 sequence (DNA): TGTGCCAGCAGCGGGACAGCAGATAATTCACCCCTCCACTTT. Translating gives CASSGTADNSPLHF. Supplemented by reference TRBV25-1 and TRBJ1-6, the full variable domain reads EADIYQTPRYLVIGTGKKITLECSQTMGHDKMYWYQQDPGMELHLIHYSYGVNSTEKGDLSSESTVSRIRTEHFPLTLESARPSHTSQYLCASSGTADNSPLHFGNGTRLTVT.

The chain employs TRBV5-8 and TRBJ2-5, with a tentative D call TRBD1 (6 bases). The assigned J gene may be wrong: the sequence end matches TRBJ2-7 better. The CDR3 length is 15 residues. Germline V gene data show CDR1 as SGHTS and CDR2 as YDEGEE. This chain's CDR3 is CASSRVVTGTYEQYF. As DNA, the CDR3 is TGTGCCAGCAGCCGTGTCGTTACAGGGACCTACGAGCAGTACTTC.

J is TRBJ1-1 and V is TRBV6-2 or TRBV6-3, with no clear D. Trimming took 2 bases from V and 2 from J, leaving 12 bases between them. CDR3 length equals 15 residues. The germline V gene encodes CDR1 MNHEY and CDR2 SVGEGT. The CDR3 region has the DNA TGTGCCAGCAGTTACGGTTTGACTGGAAACACTGAAGCTTTCTTT. Protein sequence: CASSYGLTGNTEAFF.

The rearrangement joins TRBV6-1 to TRBJ1-2; D is uncertain. The CDR3 sequence is 14 residues long. The V gene lost 1 base and the J gene lost 5 bases, with 11 bases spanning the gap. Germline V lookup: CDR1 MNHNS, CDR2 SASEGT. Written as DNA, the CDR3 is TGTGCCAGCAGTGAAGTGTACAGCCTATATGGCTACACCTTC. It is translated as CASSEVYSLYGYTF.

The chain is built from TRBV15 and TRBJ2-7; 7 bases are shared with TRBD2. With 3 bases clipped from V and 0 bases from J, the junction kept 2 bases outside the gene matches. The CDR3 consists of 14 residues. The germline V gene has CDR1 LNHNV and CDR2 YYDKDF (reference sequence). In nucleotides, the CDR3 is TGTGCCACCAGCAGGGGAGGGGACTCCTACGAGCAGTACTTC. Translating it yields CATSRGGDSYEQYF.

The chain carries TRBV7-9 and TRBJ2-6; D might be TRBD2 (5 bases). CDR3 size: 17 residues. Trimming stripped 1 base from V and 12 bases from J, with 22 bases between. Per the germline V gene, CDR1 is SEHNR and CDR2 is FQNEAQ (reference sequence). The CDR3 spells CASSLGGPRNAHSVLTF. The CDR3 region has the DNA TGTGCCAGCAGCTTAGGCGGGCCCAGAAATGCCCATTCCGTCCTGACTTTC.

The J gene is TRBJ2-5, the V gene TRBV28, with TRBD1 matching 9 bases. Trimming cost V 7 bases and J 0 bases; bases outside gene matches: 12. The CDR3 runs 17 residues. Germline CDR1 is MDHEN and CDR2 is SYDVKM. CDR3 coding DNA: TGTGCCAGCACCACCGGTTGGGACAGGGTAAACCAAGAGACCCAGTACTTC. Translating it yields CASTTGWDRVNQETQYF.

This clone was observed a handful of times. The chain recombines TRBV5-4 with TRBJ1-3; no clear D. With 3 bases removed from V and 2 bases from J, the gap between germline ends came to 12 bases. Germline V gene data show CDR1 as SGHNT and CDR2 as YYREEE (reference sequence). The CDR3 length is 15 residues. The CDR3 bases are TGTGCCAGCAGCTCGGTCGAAGGGACTGGAAACACCATATATTTT. This codes for CASSSVEGTGNTIYF.

V is TRBV19 and J is TRBJ2-6; 7 positions agree with TRBD1. This CDR3 comprises 17 residues. The J segment lost 4 bases and the V segment lost 5 bases, leaving 11 bases of the junction unmatched. Germline V gives CDR1 LNHDA, CDR2 SQIVND (reference sequence). CDR3 in amino acids: CASSSQTGRAGANVLTF. Here the CDR3 DNA reads TGTGCCAGTAGTTCCCAGACAGGGCGGGCGGGGGCCAACGTCCTGACTTTC.

V gene TRBV7-8 combines with J gene TRBJ2-3; D remains unclear. Trimming stripped 5 bases from V and 3 bases from J, with 15 bases between. Germline CDR1 and CDR2: SGHVS and FQNEAQ. The CDR3 is 15 residues long. CDR3 region: CASSPAGFLTDTQYF. The DNA of the CDR3 is TGTGCCAGCAGCCCCGCCGGTTTTCTGACAGATACGCAGTATTTT.

The chain is built from TRBV6-5 and TRBJ1-4, with D possibly TRBD1 on 5 matching bases. Trimming stripped 2 bases from V and 3 bases from J, with 10 bases between. This CDR3 region has 15 residues. Germline assignment: CDR1 MNHEY and CDR2 SVGAGI. The CDR3 DNA is TGTGCCAGCAGTTACGGGGCTAGCCCTAATGAAAAACTGTTTTTT. Its protein product is CASSYGASPNEKLFF.

The chain uses TRBV19 and TRBJ1-5, with TRBD1 matching 8 bases. Germline CDR1 LNHDA, CDR2 SQIVND (reference sequence). The CDR3 has 15 residues. The V segment lost 5 bases and the J segment 7 bases; nucleotides outside the gene matches: 10. The DNA for the CDR3 is TGTGCCAGTAGTTTCGACAGGGGACTCAGACAGCCCCAGCATTTT. Its protein is CASSFDRGLRQPQHF.

The chain combines TRBV9 with TRBJ2-7; D call uncertain. This CDR3 spans 14 amino acids. The germline V gene encodes CDR1 SGDLS and CDR2 YYNGEE. The germline V and J ends were trimmed by 0 bases and 2 bases, with 9 bases remaining between them. CDR3 DNA sequence: TGTGCCAGCAGCGTAGCGGAACGGGCCTACGAGCAGTACTTC. This codes for CASSVAERAYEQYF.

This chain uses TRBV6-2 or TRBV6-3 with TRBJ2-7, with 13 positions matching TRBD2. The germline V gene has CDR1 MNHEY and CDR2 SVGEGT. V lost 6 bases and J lost 6; bases outside the gene matches: 8. This CDR3 has 15 amino acids. The CDR3 region has the DNA TGTGCCAGCAGCTATACTAGCGGGGGGGCCAGCGAGCAGTACTTC. Translating gives CASSYTSGGASEQYF.

This sequence joins TRBV28 and TRBJ1-4; a weak D match, TRBD1 (6 bases). Germline CDR1 reads MDHEN; CDR2 reads SYDVKM. The CDR3 consists of 15 residues. The germline V and J ends were trimmed by 4 bases and 8 bases, with 17 bases remaining between them. The CDR3 sequence is CASSSSHGGLEKLFF. Here the CDR3 DNA reads TGTGCCAGCAGTTCCTCCCACGGGGGCTTGGAAAAACTGTTTTTT.

This chain joins TRBV27 and TRBJ2-3; 10 bases map to TRBD2. This CDR3 contains 20 residues. V trimming: 0 bases; J trimming: 0 bases; junction bases outside the gene matches: 12. CDR1 and CDR2 (germline): MNHEY, SMNVEV (reference sequence). CDR3 bases: TGTGCCAGCAGTTTATCATTGGGATTAGCGGGGGGCTCTAGCACAGATACGCAGTATTTT. Translating gives CASSLSLGLAGGSSTDTQYF.

The genes are TRBV7-2 and TRBJ2-7; 8 bases line up with TRBD2. This CDR3 has 16 amino acids. Trimming took 5 bases from V and 2 from J; bases not matched to a gene: 11. Germline V gene lookup returns CDR1 SGHTA and CDR2 FQGNSA. The CDR3 coding sequence is TGTGCCAGCAGCGACCCTAGCGGGCTTCTACCCTACGAGCAGTACTTC. It codes for CASSDPSGLLPYEQYF. The full variable domain, its missing parts supplied by reference TRBV7-2 and TRBJ2-7, is GAGVSQSPSNKVTEKGKDVELRCDPISGHTALYWYRQSLGQGLEFLIYFQGNSAPDKSGLPSDRFSAERTGGSVSTLTIQRTQQEDSAVYLCASSDPSGLLPYEQYFGPGTRLTVT.

This clone was observed a few times. The CDR3 region is CAWSPLNRGGNQPQHF. CDR3 in DNA: TGTGCCTGGAGTCCCCTCAACAGGGGTGGCAATCAGCCCCAGCATTTT. The rearrangement links TRBV30 to TRBJ1-5, with 7 bases identical to TRBD1. The V gene's germline CDR1 is GTSNPN and CDR2 SVGIG (reference sequence). With V trimmed by 2 bases and J by 2 bases, 9 bases remained unmatched. This CDR3 is built from 16 residues. The full variable domain, completed using reference TRBV30 and TRBJ1-5, is SQTIHQWPATLVQPVGSPLSLECTVEGTSNPNLYWYRQAAGRGLQLLFYSVGIGQISSEVPQNLSASRPQDRQFILSSKKLLLSDSGFYLCAWSPLNRGGNQPQHFGDGTRLSIL.